The entry that follows covers one T cell receptor (beta chain) sequence. Its antigen is not identified. With V trimmed by 1 base and J by 11 bases, 2 bases remained unmatched. CDR3 length equals 11 residues. CDR1 is MGHDK and CDR2 is SYGVNS in the germline V gene. The data derive from a study of beta chain features in type 1 diabetes. The sequenced template was cDNA made from the entire isolated RNA. Measured with immunoSEQ multiplex PCR; TCRdb has only the in-frame clones, and not every one. The profile covers some 280,000 clones, with over 11% appearing a single time and 0.015% to 0.02% taken by the ten largest. Overall study findings and caveats: For Type 1 diabetes patients, all four CD4+ subsets carried TCRB CDR3s that were moderately but significantly shorter.

Sequences were obtained from naive CD4+ T cells from blood. This sequence originates from a man aged 25 to 45 with type 1 diabetes. The genes are TRBV25-1 and TRBJ2-7; 7 bases match TRBD1. The CDR3 nucleotides read TGTGCCAGCAGTGAATTTGACAGGGAGTACTTC. Translated, it gives CASSEFDREYF.